Below, 21 T cell receptor beta chains from the same sample are listed, as sequenced in a study of shared clonotypes between healthy human individuals. Profiling relied on immunoSEQ multiplex PCR, and the TCRdb table lists in-frame clones only, not all of them. The data contain 2 million to 3 million clones, 93% of them singletons. The specimen sequenced was naive CD4+ T cells from PBMCs. Noted subset: CD45RA+ positively selected. The receptors originated from a man between 18 and 29 years old in good health. Some clones in this sample may be carry-over from other donors' samples.

This clone was seen just once. The rearrangement joins TRBV14 to TRBJ1-2, with D perhaps matching TRBD1 (5 bases). The CDR3 length is 15 residues. Germline CDR1 SGHDN, CDR2 FVKESK. Trimming removed 1 base from V and 5 bases from J, with 14 bases in between. The CDR3 loop reads CASSQVYGGYYGYTF. For the CDR3, the DNA is TGTGCCAGCAGCCAAGTTTATGGGGGTTATTATGGCTACACCTTC. The entire variable domain, with the rest obtained from reference TRBV14 and TRBJ1-2, is as follows: EAGVTQFPSHSVIEKGQTVTLRCDPISGHDNLYWYRRVMGKEIKFLLHFVKESKQDESGMPNNRFLAERTGGTYSTLKVQPAELEDSGVYFCASSQVYGGYYGYTFGSGTRLTVV.

The chain links TRBV19 to TRBJ1-4; possible D gene TRBD1, 5 bases. Germline V gene sequence: CDR1 LNHDA, CDR2 SQIVND (reference sequence). Trimming left V 7 bases short and J 7 bases short, with 16 bases between. The CDR3 runs to 14 residues. Here the CDR3 reads CASMGRQGAEKLFF. The CDR3 nucleotides are TGTGCCAGTATGGGACGGCAAGGGGCTGAAAAACTGTTTTTT.

The chain has TRBV29-1 and TRBJ1-3; the match to TRBD1 covers 8 bases. The germline CDR1 and CDR2 sequences are SQVTM and ANQGSEA. The CDR3 is made up of 13 amino acids. Unmatched junction bases numbered 4, after V lost 6 bases and J lost 3 bases. Here the CDR3 reads CSVRTGYGNTIYF. In nucleotides, the CDR3 is TGCAGCGTGAGGACAGGGTATGGAAACACCATATATTTT.

Regarding this clone: The same CDR3 also results from other DNA sequences found in this sample. The V call is TRBV10-3, the J call TRBJ2-5; TRBD2 matches 9 bases. The germline V gene encodes CDR1 ENHRY and CDR2 SYGVKD. V was clipped by 10 bases and J by 5 bases; unmatched bases: 2. The CDR3 loop spans 11 amino acids. CDR3 coding DNA: TGTGCCAGCGCGGGGGGGGAGACCCAGTACTTC. This encodes CASAGGETQYF.

J is TRBJ1-2 and V is TRBV11-2; a weak D match, TRBD1 (5 bases). The V gene's germline CDR1 is SGHAT and CDR2 FQNNGV. The CDR3 is 14 amino acids. With 4 bases removed from V and 7 bases from J, the gap between germline ends came to 16 bases. The CDR3 DNA reads as TGTGCCAGCAGCTCGTCCCCGACAGCGGGTGGCTACACCTTC. This translates into CASSSSPTAGGYTF.

The V gene is TRBV5-1, the J gene TRBJ2-1; D unresolved. From germline, CDR1 is SGHRS and CDR2 YFSETQ. V lost 0 bases and J 8 bases, leaving 6 bases between the germline ends. There are 12 residues in the CDR3. The CDR3 loop reads CASSLGVYEQFF. In DNA form, the CDR3 reads TGCGCCAGCAGCTTGGGCGTCTATGAGCAGTTCTTC.

As regards this clone: A read error may produce the germline difference seen at one junction end. The V and J genes are TRBV9 and TRBJ2-5; the D call may be TRBD1 or TRBD2 (5 bases each). This CDR3 region has 15 residues. The germline CDR1 and CDR2 sequences are SGDLS and YYNGEE. CDR3 DNA sequence: TGTGCCAGCAGCCCACTGGGAGACGGACAAGAAACCCAGTACTTC. It codes for CASSPLGDGQETQYF.

This rearrangement joins TRBV7-9 to TRBJ1-1; D not certain. Between the trimmed V and J ends, which lost 4 bases and 1 base, there was a span of 19 bases. This CDR3 is built from 17 residues. CDR1 is SEHNR, CDR2 FQNEAQ, per germline (reference sequence). CDR3: CASSSLVTVRPNTEAFF. The CDR3 DNA follows: TGTGCCAGCAGCTCCCTTGTAACGGTACGACCGAACACTGAAGCTTTCTTT.

The J gene is TRBJ1-2, the V gene TRBV18; no firm D call. V was trimmed by 3 bases and J by 4 bases, leaving 9 bases between them. This CDR3 contains 13 residues. Per the germline V gene, CDR1 is KGHSH and CDR2 is LQKENI. The CDR3 is CASSPEISYGYTF. The CDR3 coding sequence is TGTGCCAGCTCACCGGAAATTAGCTATGGCTACACCTTC.

The V call is TRBV6-5, the J call TRBJ1-2, with 8 bases aligning to TRBD1. Looked up from germline, CDR1 is MNHEY and CDR2 is SVGAGI. This CDR3 region has 15 residues. V dropped 7 bases and J dropped 3; count of bases not matched to a gene: 10. The DNA for the CDR3 is TGTGCCAGCAATTCACCCGACAGGGGCGACTATGGCTACACCTTC. Its translation is CASNSPDRGDYGYTF.

The chain recombines TRBV6-1 with TRBJ1-5; D ambiguous. The V and J ends lost 6 bases and 6 bases respectively, with 18 bases between them. This CDR3 has 15 amino acids. Germline values: CDR1 MNHNS, CDR2 SASEGT. CDR3 sequence: CASRERYGVGQPQHF. The CDR3 nucleotides read TGTGCCAGCAGGGAGAGGTACGGGGTTGGTCAGCCCCAGCATTTT.

The rearrangement uses TRBV28 and TRBJ2-1; 16 bases agree with TRBD2. Germline V gene sequence: CDR1 MDHEN, CDR2 SYDVKM. Trimming took 6 bases from V and 5 from J; bases not matched to a gene: 7. The CDR3 loop spans 17 amino acids. CDR3 in DNA: TGTGCCAGCAGGGGCGGGACTAGCGGGAGGGCCGACAATGAGCAGTTCTTC. Protein: CASRGGTSGRADNEQFF.

Comments on this clone: Other DNA sequences within the sample encode an identical CDR3. The chain is built from TRBV7-2 and TRBJ2-1; TRBD1 matches at 8 bases. V was pared by 5 bases and J by 7 bases, with 10 bases of the junction left unmatched. CDR3 size: 15 residues. In germline, CDR1 is SGHTA, CDR2 FQGNSA. The chain's CDR3 is CASSPDRGLWNEQFF. The CDR3, as DNA: TGTGCCAGCAGCCCAGACAGGGGATTGTGGAATGAGCAGTTCTTC.

To note about this clone: The sample holds other DNA sequences that translate to the same CDR3. V gene TRBV5-1 combines with J gene TRBJ2-2; D call uncertain. The CDR3 consists of 14 residues. The V end lost 2 bases, the J end lost 4 bases, and 9 bases lay between the germline ends. Germline lookup yields CDR1 SGHRS and CDR2 YFSETQ. CDR3 nucleotides: TGCGCCAGCAGCTTTGAAGGCAGCACCGGGGAGCTGTTTTTT. Translation: CASSFEGSTGELFF.

This chain connects TRBV21-1 to TRBJ1-6; the D call TRBD1 from the table was never checked on the DNA. TRBV21-1 is classified as a pseudogene. CDR3 length: 17 amino acids. CDR3 loop: CASSRSAPAGMNSPLHF. The DNA of the CDR3 is TGTGCCAGCAGCCGAAGTGCCCCCGCAGGCATGAATTCACCCCTCCACTTT.

The V call is TRBV10-3, the J call TRBJ1-1, with 7 bases identical to TRBD1. Germline CDR1 ENHRY, CDR2 SYGVKD. V gave up 7 bases and J gave up 4 bases; unmatched junction bases: 9. This CDR3 has 14 amino acids. CDR3 protein: CAINQDREVTEAFF. The CDR3 DNA is TGTGCCATCAACCAAGACAGGGAGGTCACTGAAGCTTTCTTT.

The V gene is TRBV28, the J gene TRBJ1-2; the match to TRBD1 covers 11 bases. Germline lookup yields CDR1 MDHEN and CDR2 SYDVKM. This CDR3 spans 14 amino acids. V trimming: 5 bases; J trimming: 9 bases; junction bases outside the gene matches: 8. In nucleotides, the CDR3 is TGTGCCAGCAGTACACCGGGACAGGGGGAGCGCTACACCTTC. Translated, it gives CASSTPGQGERYTF.

V is TRBV30 and J is TRBJ2-7; D is undetermined. CDR1 is GTSNPN and CDR2 is SVGIG in the germline V gene (reference sequence). The CDR3 length is 14 residues. V was pared by 0 bases and J by 7 bases, with 16 bases between. The CDR3 sequence: CAWSVKGTGGEQYF. The CDR3 DNA follows: TGTGCCTGGAGTGTAAAGGGCACTGGCGGTGAGCAGTACTTC.

This chain joins TRBV6-6 and TRBJ2-7, with 7 bases fitting TRBD2. V trimming: 7 bases; J trimming: 7 bases; junction bases outside the gene matches: 19. This CDR3 comprises 16 residues. Germline CDR1 MNHNY, CDR2 SVGAGI (reference sequence). The CDR3 spells CASTQTPAGLAREQYF. The CDR3 coding sequence is TGTGCCAGCACCCAAACTCCAGCGGGACTCGCACGGGAGCAGTACTTC.

The V and J genes are TRBV6-8 and TRBJ2-6; perhaps TRBD2 as D (5 bases). This CDR3 is 15 amino acids long. Germline assignment: CDR1 MNHGY and CDR2 SAAAGT. Trimming shortened V by 0 bases and J by 4 bases, and 7 bases separated the two germline ends. CDR3 DNA: TGTGCCAGCAGTTACTCAAGACTAGGGGCCAACGTCCTGACTTTC. As protein: CASSYSRLGANVLTF.

V gene TRBV2 combines with J gene TRBJ2-1; TRBD2 matches 11 bases. Looked up from germline, CDR1 is SNHLY and CDR2 is FYNNEI. The CDR3 spans 15 residues. CDR3 nucleotide sequence: TGTGGGAGCAGTGCGCTAGCGGGAGGCTACAATGAGCAGTTCTTC. Its protein product is CGSSALAGGYNEQFF.